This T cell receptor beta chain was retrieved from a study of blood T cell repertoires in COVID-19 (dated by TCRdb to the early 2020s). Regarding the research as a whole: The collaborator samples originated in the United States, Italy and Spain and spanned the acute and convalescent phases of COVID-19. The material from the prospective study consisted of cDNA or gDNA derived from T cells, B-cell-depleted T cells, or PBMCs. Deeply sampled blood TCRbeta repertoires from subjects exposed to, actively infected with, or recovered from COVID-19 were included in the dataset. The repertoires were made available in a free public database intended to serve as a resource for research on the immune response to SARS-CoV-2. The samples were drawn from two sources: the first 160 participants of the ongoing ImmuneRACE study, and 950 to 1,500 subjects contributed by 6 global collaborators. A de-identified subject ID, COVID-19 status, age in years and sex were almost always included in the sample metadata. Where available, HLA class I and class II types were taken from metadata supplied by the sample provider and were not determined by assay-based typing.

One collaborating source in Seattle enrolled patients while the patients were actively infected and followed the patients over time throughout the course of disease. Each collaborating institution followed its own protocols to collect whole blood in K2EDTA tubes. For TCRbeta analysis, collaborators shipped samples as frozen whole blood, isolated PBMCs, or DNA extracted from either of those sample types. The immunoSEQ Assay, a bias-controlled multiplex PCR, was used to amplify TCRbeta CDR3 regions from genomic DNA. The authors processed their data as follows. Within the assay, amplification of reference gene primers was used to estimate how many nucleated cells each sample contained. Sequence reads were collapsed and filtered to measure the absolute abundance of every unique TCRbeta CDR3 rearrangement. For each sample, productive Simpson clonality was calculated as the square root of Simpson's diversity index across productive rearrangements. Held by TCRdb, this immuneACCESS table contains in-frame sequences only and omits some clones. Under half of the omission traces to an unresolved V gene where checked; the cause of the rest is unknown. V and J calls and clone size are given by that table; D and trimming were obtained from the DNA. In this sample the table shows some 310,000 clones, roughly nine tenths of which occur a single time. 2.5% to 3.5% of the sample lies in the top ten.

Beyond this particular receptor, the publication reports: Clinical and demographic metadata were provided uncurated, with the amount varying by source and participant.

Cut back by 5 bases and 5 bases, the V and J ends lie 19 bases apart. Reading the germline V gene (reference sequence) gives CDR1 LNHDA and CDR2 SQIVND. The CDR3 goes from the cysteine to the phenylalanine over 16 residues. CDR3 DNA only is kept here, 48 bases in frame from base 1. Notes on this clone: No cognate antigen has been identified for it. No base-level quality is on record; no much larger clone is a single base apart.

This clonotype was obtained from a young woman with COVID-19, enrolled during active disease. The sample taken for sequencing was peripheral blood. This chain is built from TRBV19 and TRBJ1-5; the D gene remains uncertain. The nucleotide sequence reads TGTGCCAGTAGTCTCCCGGACGGGAGCTCCTATCAGCCCCAGCATTTT. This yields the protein CASSLPDGSSYQPQHF.